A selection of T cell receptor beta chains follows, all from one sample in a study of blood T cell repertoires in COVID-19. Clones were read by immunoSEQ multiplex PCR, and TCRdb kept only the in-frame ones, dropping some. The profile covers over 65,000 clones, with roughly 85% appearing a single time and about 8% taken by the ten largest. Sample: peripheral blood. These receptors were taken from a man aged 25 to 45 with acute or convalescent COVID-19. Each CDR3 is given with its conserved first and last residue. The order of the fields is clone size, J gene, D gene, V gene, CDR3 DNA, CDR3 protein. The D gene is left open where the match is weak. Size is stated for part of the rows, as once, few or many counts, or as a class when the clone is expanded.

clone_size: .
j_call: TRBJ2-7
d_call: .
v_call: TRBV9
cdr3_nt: TGTGCCAGCAGCACATCGACTGAGGTTGGCTACGAGCAGTACTTC
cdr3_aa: CASSTSTEVGYEQYF

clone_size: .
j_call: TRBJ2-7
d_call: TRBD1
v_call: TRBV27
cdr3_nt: TGTGCCAGCAGACTCCCGGGACAGCCTTCTGCCAACTACGAGCAGTACTTC
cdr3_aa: CASRLPGQPSANYEQYF

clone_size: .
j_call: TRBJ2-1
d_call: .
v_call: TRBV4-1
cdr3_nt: TGCGCCAGCAGCCAAGATAAGGGAGTGAGCTCCTACAATGAGCAGTTCTTC
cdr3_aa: CASSQDKGVSSYNEQFF

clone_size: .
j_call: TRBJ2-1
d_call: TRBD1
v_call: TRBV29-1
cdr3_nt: TGCAGCGTTGGAAGGACAGGGGGCGGTGAGCAGTTCTTC
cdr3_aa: CSVGRTGGGEQFF

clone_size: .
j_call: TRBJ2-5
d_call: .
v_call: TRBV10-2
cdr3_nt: TGCGCCAGCAGCTACTCCGGGAGCACGGGGGAGACCCAGTACTTC
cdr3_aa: CASSYSGSTGETQYF

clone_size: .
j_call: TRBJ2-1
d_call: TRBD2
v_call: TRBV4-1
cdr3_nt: TGCGCCAGCAGCCAAGATCGTCGGGGGACGGGAGGGTTCTACAATGAGCAGTTCTTC
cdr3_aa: CASSQDRRGTGGFYNEQFF

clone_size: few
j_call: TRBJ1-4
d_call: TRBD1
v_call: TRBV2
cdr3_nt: TGTGCCAGCGATAGGGACAGGGGTGAAAAACTGTTTTTT
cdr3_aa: CASDRDRGEKLFF

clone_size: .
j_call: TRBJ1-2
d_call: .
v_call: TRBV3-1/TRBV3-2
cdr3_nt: TGTGCCAGCAGCCAAGAACGGCCACGGGGAGGTGTCTGTGGCTACACCTTC
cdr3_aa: CASSQERPRGGVCGYTF

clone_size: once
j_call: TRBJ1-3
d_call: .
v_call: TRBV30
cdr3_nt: TGTGCCTGGAGTAGTTGGGGCTCGTACCAGGGGCCTGGAAACACCATATATTTT
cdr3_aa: CAWSSWGSYQGPGNTIYF

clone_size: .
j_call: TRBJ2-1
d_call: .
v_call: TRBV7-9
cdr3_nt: TGTGCCACCAAATTGGGGGCCCATGAGCAGTTCTTC
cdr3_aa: CATKLGAHEQFF

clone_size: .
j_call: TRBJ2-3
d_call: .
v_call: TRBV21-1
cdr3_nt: TGTGCCAGCAGCGTTATCACAGATACGCAGTATTTT
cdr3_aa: CASSVITDTQYF

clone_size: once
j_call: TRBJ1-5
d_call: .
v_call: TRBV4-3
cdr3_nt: TGCGCCAGCAGCCAAGATCTTAATCAGCCCCAGCATTTT
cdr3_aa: CASSQDLNQPQHF

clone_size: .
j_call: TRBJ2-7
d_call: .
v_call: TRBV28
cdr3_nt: TGTGCCAGCAGTTTTTTGATCTTGGACAGAACCTACGAGCAGTACTTC
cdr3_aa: CASSFLILDRTYEQYF

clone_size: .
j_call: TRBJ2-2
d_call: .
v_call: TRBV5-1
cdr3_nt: TGCGCCAGTCAATATCAAAGGACAGTTTTGTCCGACACCGGGGAGCTGTTTTTT
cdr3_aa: CASQYQRTVLSDTGELFF

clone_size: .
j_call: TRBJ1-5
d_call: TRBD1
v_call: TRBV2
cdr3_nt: TGTGCCAGCAAGGACAGGGACGGGGTTAATCAGCCCCAGCATTTT
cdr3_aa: CASKDRDGVNQPQHF

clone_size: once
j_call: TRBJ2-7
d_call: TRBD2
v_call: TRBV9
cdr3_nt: TGTGCCAGCAGCGTAGGCGGGAGCTCCTACGAGCAGTACTTC
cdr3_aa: CASSVGGSSYEQYF

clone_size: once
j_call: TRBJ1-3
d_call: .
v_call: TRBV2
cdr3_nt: TGTGCCAGCACCAACCCCGGGGGAACCACTGGAAACACCATATATTTT
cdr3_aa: CASTNPGGTTGNTIYF

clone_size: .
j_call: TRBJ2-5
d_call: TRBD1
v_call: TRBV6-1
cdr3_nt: TGTGCCAGCAGTGACCGAGGACAGGGGGCGTGGGAGACCCAGTACTTC
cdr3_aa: CASSDRGQGAWETQYF

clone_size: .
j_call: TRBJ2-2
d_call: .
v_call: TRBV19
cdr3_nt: TGTGCCAGTAGTAGGGCGTCCACCGGGGAGCTGTTTTTT
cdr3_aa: CASSRASTGELFF

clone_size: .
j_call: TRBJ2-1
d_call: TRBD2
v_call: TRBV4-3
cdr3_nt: TGCGCCAGCAGCCTCAAGAGGCTAGCGGCTTTGAATGAGCAGTTCTTC
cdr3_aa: CASSLKRLAALNEQFF

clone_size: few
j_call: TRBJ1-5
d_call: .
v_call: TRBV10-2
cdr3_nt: TGCGCCAGCAGTGAGGCCCTACTCGGGCAGCCCCAGCATTTT
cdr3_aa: CASSEALLGQPQHF

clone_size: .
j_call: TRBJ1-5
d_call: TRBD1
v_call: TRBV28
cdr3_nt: TGTGCCAGAGACGACAGGGGCAATCAGCCCCAGCATTTT
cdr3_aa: CARDDRGNQPQHF

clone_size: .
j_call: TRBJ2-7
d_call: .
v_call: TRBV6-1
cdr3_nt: TGTGCCAGCAGTGAAGAAATAGTCCCCTACGAGCAGTACTTC
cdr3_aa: CASSEEIVPYEQYF

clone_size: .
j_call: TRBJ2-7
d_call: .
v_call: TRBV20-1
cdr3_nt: TGCAGTGCTAGGGGGGCCGCTGAGCAGTACTTC
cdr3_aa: CSARGAAEQYF

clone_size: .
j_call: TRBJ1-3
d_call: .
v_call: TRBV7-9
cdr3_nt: TGTGCCAGCAGCTTAAGGGGCTCTGGAAACACCATATATTTT
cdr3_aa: CASSLRGSGNTIYF

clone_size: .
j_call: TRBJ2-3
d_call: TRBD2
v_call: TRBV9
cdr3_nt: TGTGCCAGCAGCGTAGCCCCGGGCGGGAGAAGCACAGATACGCAGTATTTT
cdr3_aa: CASSVAPGGRSTDTQYF

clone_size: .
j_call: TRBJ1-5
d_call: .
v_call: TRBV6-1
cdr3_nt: TGTGCCAGCAGTGAACGGGAGTATCAGCCCCAGCATTTT
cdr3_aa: CASSEREYQPQHF

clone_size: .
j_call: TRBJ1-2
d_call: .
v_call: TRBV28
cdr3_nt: TGTGCCAGCAGTTTTGGCACGAACTATGGCTACACCTTC
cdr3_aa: CASSFGTNYGYTF

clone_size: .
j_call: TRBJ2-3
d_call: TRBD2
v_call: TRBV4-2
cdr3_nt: TGTGCCAGCAGCCCTTCCGGGACTAGCGGCCTCACAGATACGCAGTATTTT
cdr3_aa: CASSPSGTSGLTDTQYF

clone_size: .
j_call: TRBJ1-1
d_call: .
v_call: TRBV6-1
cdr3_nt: TGTGCCAGCAGTGAAACAGGGATGAACACTGAAGCTTTCTTT
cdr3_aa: CASSETGMNTEAFF

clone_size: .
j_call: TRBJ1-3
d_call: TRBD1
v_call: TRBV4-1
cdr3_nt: TGCGCCAGCAGCCAAGGAACAGGGGCTGACCGAAACACCATATATTTT
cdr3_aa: CASSQGTGADRNTIYF

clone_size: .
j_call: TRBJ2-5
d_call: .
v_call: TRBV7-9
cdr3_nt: TGTGCCAGCAGCTTACCACAGGCTTTATTGGAGACCCAGTACTTC
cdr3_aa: CASSLPQALLETQYF

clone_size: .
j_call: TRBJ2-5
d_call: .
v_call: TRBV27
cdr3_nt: TGTGCCAGCAAAGGAGGACTGGGGGAGACCCAGTACTTC
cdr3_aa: CASKGGLGETQYF

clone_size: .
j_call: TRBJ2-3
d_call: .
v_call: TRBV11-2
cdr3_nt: TGTGCCAGCAGCTTAGGCGGGAGCACAGATACGCAGTATTTT
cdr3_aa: CASSLGGSTDTQYF

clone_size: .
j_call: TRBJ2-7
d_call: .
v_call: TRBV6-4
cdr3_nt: TGTGCCAGCACCCCTTCCTACGAGCAGTACTTC
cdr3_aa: CASTPSYEQYF

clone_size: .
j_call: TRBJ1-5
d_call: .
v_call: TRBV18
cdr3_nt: TGTGCCAGCTCACCACAGGAAGGGGGCAATCAGCCCCAGCATTTT
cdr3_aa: CASSPQEGGNQPQHF

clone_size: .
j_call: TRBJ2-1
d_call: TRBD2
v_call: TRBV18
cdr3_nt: TGTGCCAGCTCACCCGGACTAGCGGGAGTTCGGAATGAGCAGTTCTTC
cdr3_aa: CASSPGLAGVRNEQFF

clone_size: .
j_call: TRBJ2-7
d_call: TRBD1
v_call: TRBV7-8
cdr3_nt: TGTGCCAGCAGCTTAGGGACAGGGGGATACTCGGGCTACGAGCAGTACTTC
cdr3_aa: CASSLGTGGYSGYEQYF

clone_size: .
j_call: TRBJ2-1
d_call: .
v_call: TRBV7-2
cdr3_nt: TGTGCCAGCAGACAAACTACACCGTACTACAATGAGCAGTTCTTC
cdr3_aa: CASRQTTPYYNEQFF

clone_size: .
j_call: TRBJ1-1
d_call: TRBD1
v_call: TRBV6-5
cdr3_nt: TGTGCCAGCAGGTTGGGACAGGCTGAGAACACTGAAGCTTTCTTT
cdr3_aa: CASRLGQAENTEAFF

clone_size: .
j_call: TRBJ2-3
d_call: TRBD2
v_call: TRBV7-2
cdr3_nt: TGTGCCAGCAGCGCCGGGAGGACTGGTGGGGATACGCAGTATTTT
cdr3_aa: CASSAGRTGGDTQYF

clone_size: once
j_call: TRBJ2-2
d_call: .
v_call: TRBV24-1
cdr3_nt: TGTGCCACCAGTAGGGGCCGGAACACCGGGGAGCTGTTTTTT
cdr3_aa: CATSRGRNTGELFF

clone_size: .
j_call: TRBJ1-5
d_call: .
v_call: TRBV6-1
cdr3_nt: TGTGCCAGCAGTGATCCGGGTACCCAGCCCCAGCATTTT
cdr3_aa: CASSDPGTQPQHF

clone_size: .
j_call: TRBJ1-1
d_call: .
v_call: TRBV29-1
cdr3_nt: TGCAGCGTATCCCAGGGGAGGGGCACTGAAGCTTTCTTT
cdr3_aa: CSVSQGRGTEAFF

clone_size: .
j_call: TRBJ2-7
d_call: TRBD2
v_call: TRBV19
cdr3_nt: TGTGCCAGTAGTATAGGTGCTAGCGGGGCTTACGAGCAGTACTTC
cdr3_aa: CASSIGASGAYEQYF

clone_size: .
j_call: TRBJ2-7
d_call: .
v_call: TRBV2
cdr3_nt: TGTGCCAGCAGTGAAGGAGACCCCACAGCCTACGAGCAGTACTTC
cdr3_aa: CASSEGDPTAYEQYF

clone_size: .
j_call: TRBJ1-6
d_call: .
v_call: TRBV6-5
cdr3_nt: TGTGCCAGCCGGCCCCAGGGAGGGGTGGGTTCACCCCTCCACTTT
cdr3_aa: CASRPQGGVGSPLHF

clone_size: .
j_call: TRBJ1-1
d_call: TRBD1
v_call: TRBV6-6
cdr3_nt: TGTGCCAGCAGTCGATCAGGGGGCATCACGGTGACTGAAGCTTTCTTT
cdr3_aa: CASSRSGGITVTEAFF

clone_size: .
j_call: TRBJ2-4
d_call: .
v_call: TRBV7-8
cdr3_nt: TGTGCCAGCAGCCAAAGGACAGCCCTAGCCAAAAACATTCAGTACTTC
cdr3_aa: CASSQRTALAKNIQYF

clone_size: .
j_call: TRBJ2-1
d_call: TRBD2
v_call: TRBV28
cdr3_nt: TGTGCCAGCACGGGCGGGGGTGCAGTGGCAAATGAGCAGTTCTTC
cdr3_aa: CASTGGGAVANEQFF

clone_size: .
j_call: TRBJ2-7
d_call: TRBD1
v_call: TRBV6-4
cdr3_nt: TGTGCCAGCAGGGGGACAGATACTTCCTACGAGCAGTACTTC
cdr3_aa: CASRGTDTSYEQYF

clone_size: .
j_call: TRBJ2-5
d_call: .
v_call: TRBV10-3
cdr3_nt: TGTGCCATCAGTGGCCTCTCCCGGGACTCCTTGCGGGAGACCCAGTACTTC
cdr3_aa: CAISGLSRDSLRETQYF

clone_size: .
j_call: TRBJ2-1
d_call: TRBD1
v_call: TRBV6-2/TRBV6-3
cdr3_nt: TGTGCCAGCAGTTCGGGACAGGGGGGCTACAATGAGCAGTTCTTC
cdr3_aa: CASSSGQGGYNEQFF

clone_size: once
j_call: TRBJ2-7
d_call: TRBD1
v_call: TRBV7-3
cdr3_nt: TGTGCCAGCAGCTTACGGACAGGGGAGGGCGAGCAGTACTTC
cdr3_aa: CASSLRTGEGEQYF

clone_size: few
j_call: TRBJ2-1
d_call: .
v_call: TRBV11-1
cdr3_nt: TGTGCCAGCAGCTTAAATTCGGGGAATGAGCAGTTCTTC
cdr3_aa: CASSLNSGNEQFF

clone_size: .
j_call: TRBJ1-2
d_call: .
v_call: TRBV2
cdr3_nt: TGTGCCAGCAGTGATGCGGGGGTGGGCGGCTACACCTTC
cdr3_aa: CASSDAGVGGYTF

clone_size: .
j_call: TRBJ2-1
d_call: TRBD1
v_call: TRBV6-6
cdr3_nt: TGTGCCAGCAGTTCTCGACAGGGAGTAAAGTACAATGAGCAGTTCTTC
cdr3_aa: CASSSRQGVKYNEQFF

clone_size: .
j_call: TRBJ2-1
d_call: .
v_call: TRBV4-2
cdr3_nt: TGTGCCAGCAGCCAAGATTTCGTCGAGGGTTACTCCTACAATGAGCAGTTCTTC
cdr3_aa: CASSQDFVEGYSYNEQFF

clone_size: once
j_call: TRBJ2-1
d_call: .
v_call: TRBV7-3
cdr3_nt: TGTGCCAGCAGTTCACCCCAGGGCTCGAACAATGAGCAGTTCTTC
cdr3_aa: CASSSPQGSNNEQFF